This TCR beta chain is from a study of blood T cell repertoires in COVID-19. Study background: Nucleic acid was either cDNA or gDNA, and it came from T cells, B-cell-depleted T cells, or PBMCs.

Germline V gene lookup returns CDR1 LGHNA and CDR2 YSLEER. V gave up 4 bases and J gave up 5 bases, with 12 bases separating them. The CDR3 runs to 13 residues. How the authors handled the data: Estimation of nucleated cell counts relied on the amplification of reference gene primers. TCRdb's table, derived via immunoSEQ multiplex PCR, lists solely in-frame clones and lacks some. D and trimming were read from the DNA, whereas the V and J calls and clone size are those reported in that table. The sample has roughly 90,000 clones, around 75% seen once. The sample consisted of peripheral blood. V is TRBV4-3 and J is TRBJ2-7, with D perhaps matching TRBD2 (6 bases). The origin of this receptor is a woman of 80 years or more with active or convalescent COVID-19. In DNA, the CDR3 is TGCGCCAGCAGCCCTTCAAGGAGGGACGAGCAGTACTTC. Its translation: CASSPSRRDEQYF.